The text below deals with one T cell receptor (beta chain). The data were produced by immunoSEQ multiplex PCR, yet TCRdb's version contains in-frame clones alone and is incomplete. The top ten hold about 1.5% of the sample, which has over 85,000 clones, approximately 93% seen once. V shed 3 bases and J 5 bases; nucleotides not matched to a gene: 19. CDR1 GTSNPN and CDR2 SVGIG come from the germline V gene (reference sequence). The CDR3 covers 18 residues. These data originate in a study of control samples from healthy donors and cancer patients. The material sequenced was blood. The source is a woman under 40 in good health. The chain uses TRBV30 and TRBJ1-3; 7 positions agree with TRBD1. The CDR3 spells CAWSNLPRRTGTRNTIYF. The CDR3 region has the DNA TGTGCCTGGAGCAATTTGCCCAGAAGGACAGGCACTAGAAACACCATATATTTT. The variable domain in full, completed from reference TRBV30 and TRBJ1-3, reads SQTIHQWPATLVQPVGSPLSLECTVEGTSNPNLYWYRQAAGRGLQLLFYSVGIGQISSEVPQNLSASRPQDRQFILSSKKLLLSDSGFYLCAWSNLPRRTGTRNTIYFGEGSWLTVV.